These 11 T cell receptor beta chains were sequenced from one sample in a study of glioma-infiltrating T cells (dated by TCRdb to between 2015 and 2016). TCRdb names Illumina MiSeq as the instrument used. TCR alpha and beta CDR3 regions were amplified with the iRepertoire nested amplicon-rescue multiplex PCR (arm-PCR) platform from RNA. TCRdb reprocessing: public reads trimmed at Q25 with fastp, clones called with MiXCR, in-frame beta chains kept. Each CDR3 protein appears once, grouped with its most common genes and DNA. This sample lists around 100,000 distinct CDR3 sequences; around 30% were detected once. Of the sample, about 40% is held by the ten largest clones. The sequenced material came from glioma tissue, nonneoplastic brain tissue, or PBMCs (not recorded which). All receptors derive from a human donor with low-grade glioma or glioblastoma, undergoing nonglioma brain surgery, or in good health (not recorded which).

The chain combines TRBV5-1 with TRBJ2-5, with D possibly matching TRBD1 (6 bases). The CDR3 sequence is 14 residues long. V lost 1 base to trimming and J lost 3 bases, with 10 bases between them. The germline V gene encodes CDR1 SGHRS and CDR2 YFSETQ. DNA of the CDR3: TGCGCCAGCAGCTTGTATGCAGGGGAAGAGACCCAGTACTTC. Translating gives CASSLYAGEETQYF. Looking up the rest from reference TRBV5-1 and TRBJ2-5 gives the full variable domain: KAGVTQTPRYLIKTRGQQVTLSCSPISGHRSVSWYQQTPGQGLQFLFEYFSETQRNKGNFPGRFSGRQFSNSRSEMNVSTLELGDSALYLCASSLYAGEETQYFGPGTRLLVL.

The chain combines TRBV12-3 or TRBV12-4 with TRBJ2-3; TRBD2 matches at 9 bases. J lost 2 bases, V lost 1 base, and 4 bases had no gene match. The CDR3 loop spans 16 amino acids. CDR3 bases: TGTGCCAGCAGTTTAGATGCGGGGGGGTACACAGATACGCAGTATTTT. Translated, it gives CASSLDAGGYTDTQYF.

This clonotype has a count of ten or more. The rearrangement links TRBV7-2 to TRBJ1-1; TRBD1 agrees at 7 bases. The junction had 13 bases not matched to a gene; V was cut back by 5 bases and J by 4 bases. Germline V lookup: CDR1 SGHTA, CDR2 FQGNSA. CDR3 length: 16 amino acids. The chain's CDR3 is CASSRRRQGQATEAFF. The CDR3 DNA follows: TGTGCCAGCAGCCGACGACGACAGGGCCAGGCCACTGAAGCTTTCTTT.

In its sample, this clonotype was seen many times. The chain has TRBV20-1 and TRBJ1-5; unclear D gene. This CDR3 comprises 14 residues. CDR1 DFQATT and CDR2 SNEGSKA come from the germline V gene (reference sequence). The V end was cut by 2 bases, the J end by 0 bases, with 8 bases between. Here the CDR3 DNA reads TGCAGTGCTAGATATAGTGATAGCAATCAGCCCCAGCATTTT. This encodes CSARYSDSNQPQHF.

This clonotype was counted many times. CDR3 region: CASSAQGEAYNEQFF. Here the CDR3 DNA reads TGTGCCAGCAGTGCACAGGGAGAAGCCTACAATGAGCAGTTCTTC. This chain links TRBV27 with TRBJ2-1, with TRBD1 as a possible D gene (6 bases). Trimming took 5 bases from V and 2 from J, leaving 13 bases between them. CDR3 length: 15 residues. CDR1 MNHEY and CDR2 SMNVEV come from the germline V gene (reference sequence).

This clonotype was seen at least ten times. The rearrangement joins TRBV20-1 to TRBJ1-2; 8 nucleotides line up with TRBD1. The CDR3 is made up of 12 amino acids. With V trimmed by 5 bases and J by 6 bases, 5 bases remained unmatched. Germline V gene lookup returns CDR1 DFQATT and CDR2 SNEGSKA (reference sequence). CDR3 loop: CSALDRAHGYTF. The CDR3 DNA follows: TGCAGTGCTTTGGACAGGGCTCATGGCTACACCTTC.

This clonotype was counted at least ten times. V is TRBV11-3 and J is TRBJ2-3, with unresolved D. CDR1 and CDR2 (germline): SGHNT, YENEEA. This CDR3 region has 13 residues. V was shortened by 0 bases and J by 3 bases, with 4 bases between the two germline ends. The CDR3, as DNA: TGTGCCAGCAGCTTAGATCCAACAGATACGCAGTATTTT. Protein: CASSLDPTDTQYF.

This clonotype was detected ten times or more. This sequence joins TRBV28 and TRBJ2-5; D is unclear. Germline V CDR1 and CDR2: MDHEN, SYDVKM. The V end was cut by 6 bases, the J end by 2 bases, with 10 bases between. The CDR3 totals 13 residues. The CDR3 loop is CASRVTAQETQYF. The CDR3 DNA sequence: TGTGCCAGCAGGGTAACAGCGCAAGAGACCCAGTACTTC.

In its sample, this clonotype is medium-sized. V gene TRBV6-1 combines with J gene TRBJ2-7; a weak D match, TRBD2 (7 bases). The CDR3 sequence is 12 residues long. The V and J ends lost 10 bases and 5 bases respectively, with 15 bases between them. Germline V CDR1 and CDR2: MNHNS, SASEGT. The CDR3 loop is CATGGGGDEQYF. CDR3 in DNA: TGTGCCACGGGGGGCGGGGGAGACGAGCAGTACTTC.

This clonotype was counted ten times or more. The chain links TRBV24-1 to TRBJ2-5; D may match TRBD1 or TRBD2 (6 bases each). V was cut by 9 bases and J by 2 bases, with 9 bases left in between. The CDR3 loop spans 12 amino acids. Germline V gene data show CDR1 as KGHDR and CDR2 as SFDVKD. CDR3 nucleotide sequence: TGTGCCACCCGGGGGCCACAAGAGACCCAGTACTTC. Protein product: CATRGPQETQYF.

Of note for this clonotype: Relative to the germline gene, one junction end is altered; a read error may explain this. The rearrangement links TRBV6-6 to TRBJ1-1; D gene uncertain. This CDR3 region has 16 residues. In germline, CDR1 is MNHNY, CDR2 SVGAGI (reference sequence). The CDR3 protein is CTSITFTLLRNTEAFF. The CDR3 DNA sequence: TGTACCAGCATTACCTTTACCCTTCTCAGGAACACTGAAGCTTTCTTT.